This entry lists 9 T cell receptor beta chains sequenced from one sample in a study of blood T cell repertoires in COVID-19. Only in-frame clones appear in the TCRdb table, and some are missing; sequencing was by immunoSEQ multiplex PCR. The data show about 180,000 clones, 79% seen once. The sample comprised peripheral blood. The receptors stem from a woman aged 55-69 years with COVID-19, enrolled during active disease.

The CDR3 DNA sequence: TGCGCCATCGGACCCGCCGGGACAGGGGCCTACGAGCAGTACGTC. As protein: CAIGPAGTGAYEQYV. The chain carries TRBV5-1 and TRBJ2-7; 10 bases fit TRBD1. V lost 9 bases, J lost 2 bases, and 11 bases stayed unmatched. Germline CDR1 and CDR2: SGHRS and YFSETQ. This CDR3 has 15 residues.

The V gene is TRBV19, the J gene TRBJ2-1, with D perhaps TRBD1 (6 bases). V lost 3 bases and J 7 bases, leaving 13 bases between the germline ends. This CDR3 is 14 amino acids long. Germline V lookup: CDR1 LNHDA, CDR2 SQIVND (reference sequence). The CDR3 region has the DNA TGTGCCAGTAGTATTAACAGGGAAAGGAATGAGCAGTTCTTC. Protein: CASSINRERNEQFF.

V usage is TRBV6-1 and J usage is TRBJ2-1, with D possibly being TRBD2 (6 bases). Germline V gene lookup returns CDR1 MNHNS and CDR2 SASEGT. The CDR3 spans 15 residues. Trimming pared 2 bases from V and 3 bases from J, leaving 11 bases between. DNA for the CDR3: TGTGCCAGCAGTGAAATGTGGGGGGTCTACAATGAGCAGTTCTTC. It yields the protein CASSEMWGVYNEQFF.

The chain recombines TRBV7-8 with TRBJ1-5; 7 bases are shared with TRBD1. The CDR3 covers 13 residues. Germline CDR1 and CDR2: SGHVS and FQNEAQ. Trimming at V came to 6 bases and at J to 3 bases, leaving 2 bases not matched to a gene. Written as DNA, the CDR3 is TGTGCCAGCAGAGACAGGGCCAATCAGCCCCAGCATTTT. Its translation is CASRDRANQPQHF.

The chain employs TRBV5-1 and TRBJ2-1; tentative D call: TRBD2 (5 bases). Trimming shortened V by 4 bases and J by 4 bases, and 9 bases separated the two germline ends. The germline CDR1 and CDR2 sequences are SGHRS and YFSETQ. The CDR3 runs 13 residues. The CDR3 DNA reads TGCGCCAGCAGCGTTCGGGGTTACAATGAGCAGTTCTTC. Its protein product is CASSVRGYNEQFF.

The rearrangement uses TRBV2 and TRBJ1-5; D is undetermined. Germline V gene lookup returns CDR1 SNHLY and CDR2 FYNNEI. V lost 8 bases and J lost 8, with 16 bases in between. The CDR3 is made up of 13 amino acids. In nucleotides, the CDR3 is TGTGCCAGCCAGTGGGCTATAGGCGAGCCCCAGCATTTT. It yields the protein CASQWAIGEPQHF.

This chain connects TRBV19 to TRBJ1-1; D might be TRBD1 (5 bases). The length of the CDR3 is 13 residues. Germline V gene data show CDR1 as LNHDA and CDR2 as SQIVND (reference sequence). V lost 5 bases and J 11 bases, leaving 18 bases between the germline ends. The CDR3 nucleotides are TGTGCCAGTAGTGAACCCGTGTCGGGGGAGGCTTTCTTT. Translation gives CASSEPVSGEAFF.

This chain links TRBV6-5 with TRBJ1-4; 7 nucleotides match TRBD1. Trimming at V came to 5 bases and at J to 7 bases, leaving 7 bases not matched to a gene. The CDR3 is 14 amino acids. The germline CDR1 and CDR2 sequences are MNHEY and SVGAGI. Here the CDR3 DNA reads TGTGCCAGCAGTCCTAGGGGGCGCGCTGAAAAACTGTTTTTT. Encoded protein: CASSPRGRAEKLFF.

This chain links TRBV19 with TRBJ1-1; the D gene is possibly TRBD1 (5 bases). Germline lookup yields CDR1 LNHDA and CDR2 SQIVND (reference sequence). The CDR3 contains 15 residues. V lost 7 bases, J lost 0 bases, and 15 bases lay in between. The CDR3 nucleotides are TGTGCCAGTACTACCTGGGGCTTTATGAACACTGAAGCTTTCTTT. Encoded protein: CASTTWGFMNTEAFF.